The source of this TCR beta chain is a study of cytotoxic CD8 clonotypes in ibrutinib-treated CLL (TCRdb year 2021). Study-level background: In this cohort, around 14 patients were treatment-naive and 11 to 12 were relapsed/refractory, while around 18 had unmutated IGHV. Responses were partial in some 24 patients and complete in 2; after median about 63 months follow-up, about 14 stayed in remission and roughly twelve progressed. The response samples were drawn at a median of approximately twelve months into treatment, with a range of about 6 to 36 months. On average, each sample had about 260,000 productive templates and 94,082 productive rearrangements. Longitudinal samples were obtainable from about 30% of the roughly 86 participants in the trial. Cryopreserved peripheral blood mononuclear cells were obtained prior to treatment, at the time of response, and at either disease progression or sustained remission. Every sample from remission and from progressive disease was obtained while the patients were still on ibrutinib.

For CDR1 and CDR2, the germline V gene lists SQVTM and ANQGSEA. The CDR3 runs 15 residues from the cysteine to the phenylalanine. Only CDR3 DNA is held: 45 bases, read in frame from base 1. On this clone itself: This clone's antigen is unknown. Base qualities were left out, and no much larger clone turns up one base away.

The full study reports these points: Baseline clonality exceeded that of age-matched healthy donors and correlated strongly with circulating CD8+ T-cell counts. Lymph node repertoires were not examined, and the timing of sampling was not matched between patients in sustained remission and those whose disease progressed. Clonality increased at ibrutinib response, stayed stable in sustained remission, and fell back toward baseline at progression. Public clonotypes were rare and either shrank or stayed stable during treatment, and the rise in clonality at ibrutinib response reflected expansion of private clonotypes.

According to the study, the label for this sample's time point signals: about 11 months on ibrutinib. Roughly 2 micrograms of genomic DNA were extracted from cryopreserved PBMCs for TCR beta library preparation. Longitudinal blood samples from CLL patients on ibrutinib monotherapy were analyzed using high-throughput TCR beta sequencing. The patients took part in an open-label, single-center phase 2 trial of ibrutinib monotherapy. The goal of deep resolution MiSeq sequencing was a depth between 1 in 1 million and 1 in 200,000 T cells, and coverage averaged 10x per clonotype. The immunoSEQ hsTCRB Kit was used to generate the TCR beta libraries. In the paper's pipeline: Data were analyzed with ImmunoSEQ Data Assistant and ImmunoSEQ Analyzer, with V, D and J genes assigned per IMGT definitions. Clonality was computed as one minus normalized Shannon entropy of productive rearrangement frequencies, ranging from 0 to 1. Public clonotype analysis was restricted to overrepresented clonotypes comprising at least 0.05% of each patient's repertoire. About a dozen age-matched healthy donor repertoires from immuneACCESS served as clonality controls. Held by TCRdb, this immuneACCESS table contains in-frame sequences only and omits some clones. Under half of the omission traces to an unresolved V gene where checked; the cause of the rest is unknown. Clone size and V and J calls were adopted from that table, with D and trimming inferred from the DNA. This sample gives around 70,000 clones in total; over 75% of them show up just once. 3% to 3.5% of the sample lies in the top ten.

The sequence came from a human donor with chronic lymphocytic leukemia. Rearrangement joined TRBV29-1 to TRBJ2-3, and TRBD1 matches 7 of the central bases. The sequencing here drew on PBMCs, taken after 12 months of ibrutinib treatment. The DNA sequence is given as TGCACACTTTCAAAACGGGACAGTAGCACAGATACGCAGTATTTT. Its product reads: CTLSKRDSSTDTQYF.